This T cell receptor beta chain was obtained from a study of cytomegalovirus exposure and HLA in healthy donors. Findings of the study overall: DRB1 had the most TCR associations and HLA-C the fewest, a later analysis found, with rates varying by HLA locus.

In the PCR, 60 Vbeta and 13 Jbeta primers were used. Here immunoSEQ multiplex PCR was the method, and the copy in TCRdb shows in-frame clones only, minus some. The sample has roughly 150,000 clones, approximately 85% seen once; the top ten hold roughly 0.99%. Note on this clone: Its antigen is unidentified.

Germline V gene data show CDR1 as ENHRY and CDR2 as SYGVKD. Trimming at V came to 4 bases and at J to 8 bases, leaving 3 bases not matched to a gene. The CDR3 is made up of 13 amino acids. The chain combines TRBV10-3 with TRBJ2-1, with TRBD1 identical over 9 bases. Sequencing used PBMCs. This receptor was identified in a girl aged 2-15 years in good health and CMV-seropositive. The CDR3 nucleotides are TGTGCCATCAGTGGGGACAGGGAAGATGAGCAGTTCTTC. This codes for CAISGDREDEQFF.